These T cell receptor beta chains were read from a single sample in a study of blood T cells in healthy people across ages. TCRdb ran MiXCR on the 5' RACE reads and lists one entry per CDR3 protein. The table records 1.5 million to 2 million distinct CDR3 sequences, 30% to 40% of them present only once. Material: blood. Source of these receptors: a woman in her 30s in good health. Both conserved end residues are part of each CDR3.

V	length	CDR3
TRBV29-1	11	CSVWGGETQYF
TRBV7-2	15	CASSSSGTSTGELFF
TRBV6-2/TRBV6-3	16	CASSSIDPRTLYGYTF
TRBV5-6	14	CASSLDGHFYEQYF
TRBV21-1	17	CASSNPGFAPSFYEQYF
TRBV2	15	CASSERVSGIYEQYF
TRBV4-2	21	CASSQSSSWTSGGDDTDTQYF
TRBV25-1	11	CASRPPAEAFF
TRBV5-1	15	CASSLFGAPNQPQHF
TRBV4-2	17	CASSQELPASGANVLTF
TRBV5-4	16	CASSTRLAGETDTQYF
TRBV20-1	14	CSARAGQAYQPQHF
TRBV20-1	15	CSASGEGSSNQPQHF
TRBV5-1	16	CASSLAGATGTGELFF
TRBV7-8	16	CASRESGGSSYNEQFF
TRBV9	15	CASSVGAGAEVEQFF
TRBV5-5	14	CASSLVDYAGELFF
TRBV29-1	11	CSVEVVETQYF
TRBV28	21	CALTCPGTSGGPDQYTGELFF
TRBV5-1	14	CASRTTPDAYEQYF
TRBV4-2	15	CASSLGTGQGGEQFF
TRBV4-1	16	CASSLGYRDPRDEQFF
TRBV9	16	CASSSPGTTPYNEQYF
TRBV5-1	15	CASSLDGGGLYEQYF
TRBV12-3/TRBV12-4	13	CASSWAQNYEQYF
TRBV20-1	13	CSARGLSGNEQFF
TRBV20-1	15	CSAKTSGVLYNEQFF
TRBV7-2	16	CASSSYTRIVGDTQYF
TRBV20-1	14	CSARDHPSAETQYF
TRBV5-1	14	CASSSRGAYSEQFF
TRBV27	18	CASSSPSGRGGGVDEQFF
TRBV18	14	CASSQGQSKNIQYF
TRBV24-1	16	CATSDLRGSGYNEQFF
TRBV5-1	17	CASSSHDQASGANVLTF
TRBV12-3/TRBV12-4	18	CASSLGLAGGSGANVLTF
TRBV12-5	13	CASRTAPGAEAFF
TRBV27	15	CASSLSAGVTDTQYF
TRBV9	15	CASSVDGDSTDTQYF
TRBV20-1	12	CSAGQERYEQYF
TRBV4-2	13	CASSQDAPGLGDF
TRBV3-1	14	CASTDRDYTDTQYF
TRBV28	12	CASISSTDTQYF
TRBV12-3/TRBV12-4	12	CASSTRWDEQYF
TRBV2	16	CASSTESGGAGETQYF
TRBV6-9	19	CASSYTQGRSGLGLWEQYF
TRBV10-3	13	CAISESGRLDPHF
TRBV10-3	18	CAISESTGASSGANVLTF
TRBV5-1	18	CASSTKDRGRYSTDTQYF
TRBV11-2	16	CASSSPSGSLEDMQYF
TRBV9	14	CASSYGLTNNEQYF
TRBV7-7	13	CASSWTDQETQYF
TRBV7-8	17	CASSLVEGRRSYNEQFF
TRBV20-1	17	CSAGDEVAGGPGGTQYF
TRBV7-3	17	CASSFLDSGRGSYEQYF
TRBV6-1	17	CASSDRPGQGLTDTQYF
TRBV3-1	15	CASSQGDQGRYEQYF
TRBV6-1	17	CASSEAPWGAGSYGYTF
TRBV5-5	18	CASSGEDASSLPSNEQFF
TRBV5-5	12	CASGRVNEKLFF